Presented here are 9 T cell receptor beta chains from one specimen sequenced in a study of T cells in Graves' hyperthyroidism and ophthalmopathy. Regions amplified from RNA transcripts were the TCR beta CDR3 regions. During a first-round RT-PCR of the TCR CDR3, the HTBI primer set was used. A single record per CDR3 protein comes from TCRdb applying MiXCR to the multiplex PCR reads. The sample holds some 360,000 distinct CDR3 sequences; approximately 15% are singletons and the top ten take 11%. The sample comprised blood. These receptors all stem from an older woman with Graves' hyperthyroidism.

This clonotype came up many times. The rearrangement uses TRBV28 and TRBJ1-3; 8 positions match TRBD1. CDR3 length equals 15 residues. The germline gives CDR1 MDHEN, CDR2 SYDVKM. Losses at the gene ends were 6 bases for V and 7 bases for J; bases not matched to a gene: 11. DNA for the CDR3: TGTGCCAGCAGGCCTTACAGGGGGATCGCCAACACCATATATTTT. Translated, it gives CASRPYRGIANTIYF.

The chain couples TRBV7-8 to TRBJ1-1; D is perhaps TRBD1 (6 bases). Trimming took off 5 bases at V and 4 bases at J, with 17 bases between the two ends. The germline V gene has CDR1 SGHVS and CDR2 FQNEAQ. The CDR3 length is 15 residues. The CDR3 bases are TGTGCCAGCAGCAGTAACAGGGACGGGGCCACTGAAGCTTTCTTT. This sequence encodes CASSSNRDGATEAFF.

A word on this clonotype: A much larger clone differs from this one at a single base, so this may be a read error. The chain combines TRBV2 with TRBJ1-1; 11 bases map to TRBD1. CDR1 is SNHLY and CDR2 is FYNNEI in the germline V gene. This CDR3 spans 14 amino acids. As DNA, the CDR3 is TGTGTCAGCAGTGGGGACAGGGGGTTGACTGAAGCTTTCTTT. As protein: CVSSGDRGLTEAFF.

The DNA of the CDR3 is TGTGCCAGTACACTAGCCCGGGGGCCTAACTATGGCTACACCTTC. It encodes CASTLARGPNYGYTF. This chain links TRBV12-3 or TRBV12-4 with TRBJ1-2; perhaps TRBD1 as D (6 bases). V was pared by 9 bases and J by 0 bases, with 17 bases between. This CDR3 spans 15 amino acids.

There are many counts of this clonotype. V and J are TRBV13 and TRBJ1-4; 11 nucleotides align to TRBD1. Germline lookup yields CDR1 PRHDT and CDR2 FYEKMQ (reference sequence). The junction had 5 bases not matched to a gene; V was cut back by 4 bases and J by 7 bases. This CDR3 has 15 amino acids. DNA of the CDR3: TGTGCCAGCAGCTCGTGGACAGGGGGCGGTGAAAAACTGTTTTTT. The encoded protein is CASSSWTGGGEKLFF.

This clonotype was seen many times. The gene calls are TRBV29-1 and TRBJ2-3; no clear D gene. Deletions cut 2 bases from V and 2 bases from J, with 8 bases between. The CDR3 has 13 amino acids. Germline V gives CDR1 SQVTM, CDR2 ANQGSEA. The CDR3 nucleotides read TGCAGCGTTGAAAGCCGTTCCACAGATACGCAGTATTTT. Translated: CSVESRSTDTQYF.

This clonotype was observed at least ten times. This sequence joins TRBV6-2 or TRBV6-3 and TRBJ1-5, with 9 positions matching TRBD1. CDR1 and CDR2 from the germline V gene are MNHEY and SVGEGT. This CDR3 region has 15 residues. V was pared by 6 bases and J by 7 bases, with 10 bases of the junction left unmatched. The CDR3 nucleotides read TGTGCCAGCAGGGAGGACAGGGGCGCGGGGCAGCCCCAGCATTTT. Translating gives CASREDRGAGQPQHF.

This clonotype was seen a handful of times. V is TRBV10-1 and J is TRBJ2-1; maybe TRBD2 (5 bases). The ends were cut back, 5 bases at V and 14 bases at J, with 13 bases in the middle. The CDR3 loop spans 11 amino acids. CDR1 and CDR2 (germline): WNHNN, SYGVQD (reference sequence). CDR3 sequence: CASSNLASEFF. In DNA, the CDR3 is TGCGCCAGCAGTAACCTAGCTAGTGAGTTCTTC.

The table lists this clonotype with many counts. This chain uses TRBV2 with TRBJ2-2; D gene uncertain. Trimming pared 0 bases from V and 4 bases from J, leaving 3 bases between. The germline V gene has CDR1 SNHLY and CDR2 FYNNEI. This CDR3 is built from 13 residues. CDR3 DNA: TGTGCCAGCAGTGAAGCCACCACCGGGGAGCTGTTTTTT. This gives the protein CASSEATTGELFF.